A single count supports the clone carrying this T cell receptor beta chain. Antigen unknown. The junction and the germline gene differ at one end; a read error may be behind it. The data originate from a study of tumor and adjacent non-tumor tissue in lung cancer. General study findings and limits: Significantly higher TCR diversity was found in tumor than normal lung.

This sample's RNA came from whole unsorted tissue. Distant lung tissue was collected more than 3 cm away from the tumor edge. The library came from three nested PCR rounds adapted from ARM-PCR protocols. One entry per CDR3 protein results from TCRdb running MiXCR on the multiplex PCR reads. The sample includes over 40,000 distinct CDR3 sequences, roughly 60% of them seen just once. The germline gives CDR1 MNHNS, CDR2 SASEGT. The CDR3 is 15 residues long. This sequence joins TRBV6-1 and TRBJ2-1, with 10 bases fitting TRBD2. Sequencing was done on a sample of distant non-tumor lung tissue. The receptor comes from a woman in her thirties or forties with non-small cell lung cancer. CDR3 in amino acids: CANRSLAGFTEKQLF. In DNA, the CDR3 is TGTGCCAACAGGTCACTAGCGGGGTTTACGGAAAAGCAGCTCTTC.